Here is one TCR beta chain with its context. Its antigen remains unknown. V dropped 1 base and J dropped 2 bases, with 15 bases sitting between them. CDR1 is SGHDT and CDR2 is YYEEEE in the germline V gene. The CDR3 extends over 16 amino acids. This table comes from immunoSEQ multiplex PCR, and its TCRdb copy is limited to in-frame clones, with some not included. Among approximately 140,000 clones listed, roughly nine tenths were seen once. The data were taken from a study of T cell responses to AZD1222 COVID-19 vaccine. Study outcomes and limitations: Clonal diversity was possibly underestimated, and the donors were mostly white British, with more females. Scientists sampled the repertoires only once the peak T cell response had passed. Baseline testing showed seropositivity in only a handful of AZD1222 recipients. Spike-specific TCR breadth and depth grew following two AZD1222 doses.

This clonotype was obtained from an adult who received the AZD1222 COVID-19 vaccine. The chain employs TRBV5-6 and TRBJ2-5; possibly TRBD2 for D (5 bases). The sequencing here drew on peripheral blood, taken 28 days after the second AZD1222 dose. Here the CDR3 DNA reads TGTGCCAGCAGCTTGTCTAGCTGGGATGCACAAGAGACCCAGTACTTC. This codes for CASSLSSWDAQETQYF.